The T cell receptor beta chain under discussion was sequenced for a study of OX40 agonist ivuxolimab in advanced cancers. CDR1 is LGHNA and CDR2 is YSLEER in the germline V gene. This CDR3 is 15 amino acids long. V shed 0 bases and J shed 8 bases, with 14 bases lying between them. Only in-frame clones appear in the TCRdb table, and some are missing; sequencing was by immunoSEQ multiplex PCR. The sample has fewer than 85,000 clones, roughly nine tenths seen once. The chain uses TRBV4-3 and TRBJ1-3, with a tentative D call TRBD1 (5 bases). The sequenced sample was CD4+ or CD8+ T cells sorted from blood, obtained in a trial of the OX40 agonist ivuxolimab. This receptor was obtained from an adult with an advanced solid tumor such as melanoma, head and neck, liver or kidney cancer. In DNA, the CDR3 is TGCGCCAGCAGCCAAGATCGCAGGGCCCAGGACACCATATATTTT. The encoded protein is CASSQDRRAQDTIYF.